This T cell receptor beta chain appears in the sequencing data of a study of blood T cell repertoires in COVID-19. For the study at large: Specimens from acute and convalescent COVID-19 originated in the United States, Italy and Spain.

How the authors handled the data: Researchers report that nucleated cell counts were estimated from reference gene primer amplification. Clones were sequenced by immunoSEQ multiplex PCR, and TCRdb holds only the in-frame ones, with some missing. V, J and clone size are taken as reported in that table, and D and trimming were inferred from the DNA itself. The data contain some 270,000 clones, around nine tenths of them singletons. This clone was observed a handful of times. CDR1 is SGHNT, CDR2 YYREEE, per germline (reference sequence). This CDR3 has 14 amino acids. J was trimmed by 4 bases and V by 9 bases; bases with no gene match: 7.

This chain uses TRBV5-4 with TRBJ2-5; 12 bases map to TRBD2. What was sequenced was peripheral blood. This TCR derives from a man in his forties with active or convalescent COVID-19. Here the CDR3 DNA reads TGTGCCACCACTCCTAGCGGGGGGGTAGAGACCCAGTACTTC. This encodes CATTPSGGVETQYF.